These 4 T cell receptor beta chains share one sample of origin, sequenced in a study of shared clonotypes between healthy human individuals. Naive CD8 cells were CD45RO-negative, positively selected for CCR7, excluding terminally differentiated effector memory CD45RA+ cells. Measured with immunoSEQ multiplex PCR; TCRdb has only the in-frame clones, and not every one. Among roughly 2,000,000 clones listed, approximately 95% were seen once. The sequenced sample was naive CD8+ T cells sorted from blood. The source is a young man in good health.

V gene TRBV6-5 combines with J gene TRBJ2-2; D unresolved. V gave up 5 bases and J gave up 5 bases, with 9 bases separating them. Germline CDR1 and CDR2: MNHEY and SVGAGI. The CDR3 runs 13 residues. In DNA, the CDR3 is TGTGCCAGCAGTAGGACGGTTACCGGGGAGCTGTTTTTT. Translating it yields CASSRTVTGELFF.

CDR3 DNA sequence: TGTGCCAGCACTACGACTAGCGGGGGGATCCTTTACAATGAGCAGTTCTTC. As protein: CASTTTSGGILYNEQFF. The chain combines TRBV7-9 with TRBJ2-1, with TRBD2 matching 13 bases. CDR1 SEHNR and CDR2 FQNEAQ come from the germline V gene (reference sequence). The CDR3 spans 17 residues. Unmatched junction bases numbered 10, after V lost 7 bases and J lost 4 bases.

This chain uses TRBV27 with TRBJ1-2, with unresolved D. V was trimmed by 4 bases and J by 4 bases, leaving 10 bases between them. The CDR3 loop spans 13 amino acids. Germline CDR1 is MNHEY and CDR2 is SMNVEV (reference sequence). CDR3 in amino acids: CASSSNDVYGYTF. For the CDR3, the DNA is TGTGCCAGCAGTTCGAATGACGTCTATGGCTACACCTTC.

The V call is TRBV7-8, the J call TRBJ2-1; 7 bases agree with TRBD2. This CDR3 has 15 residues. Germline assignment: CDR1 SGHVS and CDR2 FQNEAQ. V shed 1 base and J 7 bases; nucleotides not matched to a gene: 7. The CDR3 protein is CASSLDVAGENEQFF. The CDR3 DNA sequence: TGTGCCAGCAGCTTAGACGTGGCGGGGGAAAATGAGCAGTTCTTC.